This T cell receptor (beta chain) stems from a study of human T cells and chemical hapten exposure. Overall study findings and caveats: High-frequency TCRs, those above 1 in 1000, stayed the same after DPC sensitization.

Time point described: patch test 3, about 24 weeks after DPC sensitization. Regarding treatment: therapeutic diphenylcyclopropenone sensitization with weekly scalp DPC. Suited to DPC and affected by alopecia, the donors ranged from 18 to 70 years old. Original processing methods: Sequenced samples showed a median of approximately 96,000 TCRs each, with counts running from about 22,000 to 700,000. TCRdb reprocessed the RACE reads via MiXCR and lists one record per CDR3 protein. The authors' filters were not applied to this entry. The repertoire consists of roughly 150,000 distinct CDR3 sequences, with about a quarter occurring once and the leading ten covering around 1.9%. This clonotype was detected many times. Its antigen is unidentified. The material sequenced was whole blood, taken in connection with sensitization to the hapten diphenylcyclopropenone (DPC). This receptor was identified in a woman between 18 and 29 years old with alopecia areata. Some clones in this sample may be carry-over from other donors' samples.

The CDR3 reads CSGPGLNTEAFF. The CDR3 coding sequence is TGCAGTGGTCCAGGATTGAACACTGAAGCTTTCTTT. V usage is TRBV20-1 and J usage is TRBJ1-1; the D is unclear. This CDR3 contains 12 residues. Germline CDR1 is DFQATT and CDR2 is SNEGSKA (reference sequence). Trimming left V 7 bases short and J 0 bases short, with 9 bases between.